These 23 T cell receptor beta chains were sequenced from one sample in a study of blood T cell repertoires in COVID-19. Method: immunoSEQ multiplex PCR; TCRdb's copy keeps in-frame clones and lacks some. The sample shows fewer than 90,000 clones, more than 90% of them seen only once. Specimen: peripheral blood. These TCRs come from a human donor with active COVID-19. The donor label of this sample is uncertain.

The rearrangement links TRBV5-1 to TRBJ2-5; 7 bases fit TRBD2. CDR1 is SGHRS, CDR2 YFSETQ, per germline. The CDR3 extends over 18 amino acids. The ends lost 0 bases at V and 2 bases at J; junction bases unmatched: 13. CDR3 sequence: CASSLGTRVAGRQETQYF. For the CDR3, the DNA is TGCGCCAGCAGCTTGGGGACTAGAGTCGCCGGACGGCAAGAGACCCAGTACTTC.

The gene calls are TRBV27 and TRBJ2-7, with no clear D. V was shortened by 2 bases and J by 3 bases, with 11 bases between the two germline ends. The CDR3 extends over 14 amino acids. In germline, CDR1 is MNHEY, CDR2 SMNVEV (reference sequence). The CDR3 nucleotides are TGTGCCAGCAGTTTAGGCACAGCTCTCTACGAGCAGTACTTC. This codes for CASSLGTALYEQYF.

As concerns this clone: One junction end disagrees with the germline gene, perhaps due to a read error. This chain uses TRBV7-7 with TRBJ2-3, with D possibly TRBD1 on 6 matching bases. This CDR3 has 15 residues. Germline V gene sequence: CDR1 SSHAT, CDR2 FNYEAQ (reference sequence). In DNA, the CDR3 is TGTGCTAGCAGCTTAGGGGACACTAGCACAGATACGCAGTATTTT. It encodes CASSLGDTSTDTQYF.

The genes are TRBV7-8 and TRBJ2-6, with D unresolved. This CDR3 contains 15 residues. Trimming left V 5 bases short and J 0 bases short, with 8 bases between. Germline V gives CDR1 SGHVS, CDR2 FQNEAQ. This CDR3 reads CASSRPLSGANVLTF. CDR3 nucleotides: TGTGCCAGCAGCCGCCCCCTCTCTGGGGCCAACGTCCTGACTTTC.

The genes are TRBV15 and TRBJ2-1; TRBD1 aligns across 7 bases. The germline V gene has CDR1 LNHNV and CDR2 YYDKDF (reference sequence). J lost 4 bases, V lost 5 bases, and 11 bases had no gene match. The CDR3 sequence is 16 residues long. The CDR3 coding sequence is TGTGCCACCAGCTCTGACCGGGACAGTTATTACAATGAGCAGTTCTTC. This codes for CATSSDRDSYYNEQFF.

V gene TRBV4-2 combines with J gene TRBJ2-7; D may be TRBD2 (5 bases). Germline values: CDR1 LGHNA, CDR2 YNFKEQ. This CDR3 comprises 16 residues. V gave up 4 bases and J gave up 2 bases, with 18 bases separating them. The CDR3 coding sequence is TGTGCCAGCAGCCCATCTCAGGCGGGTACCCCCTACGAGCAGTACTTC. This translates into CASSPSQAGTPYEQYF.

A word on this clone: One end of the junction is discordant with germline, which a read error may explain. The chain has TRBV7-6 and TRBJ2-3; 11 nucleotides line up with TRBD2. The CDR3 has 16 residues. Germline CDR1 is SGHVS and CDR2 is FNYEAQ. CDR3: CASSPRLAGGTHTQYF. The CDR3 nucleotides read TGTGCCAGCAGCCCCCGCCTAGCGGGGGGCACACATACGCAGTATTTT.

This chain connects TRBV12-5 to TRBJ2-6; 9 bases agree with TRBD1. CDR3 size: 18 residues. Trimming at V came to 5 bases and at J to 2 bases, leaving 10 bases not matched to a gene. Germline values: CDR1 LGHNT, CDR2 FRNRAP. CDR3 nucleotides: TGTGCTAGTGGTGGCCGGGACAGGGTTTATCCTGGGGCCAACGTCCTGACTTTC. This encodes CASGGRDRVYPGANVLTF.

The V gene is TRBV15, the J gene TRBJ2-7, with D perhaps TRBD2 (5 bases). The CDR3 has 13 amino acids. Germline CDR1 reads LNHNV; CDR2 reads YYDKDF (reference sequence). V lost 9 bases and J lost 3, with 15 bases in between. The CDR3 sequence is CATGVGVGYEQYF. The CDR3 bases are TGTGCCACTGGGGTGGGAGTGGGCTACGAGCAGTACTTC. Variable domain in full (rest from reference TRBV15 and TRBJ2-7): DAMVIQNPRYQVTQFGKPVTLSCSQTLNHNVMYWYQQKSSQAPKLLFHYYDKDFNNEADTPDNFQSRRPNTSFCFLDIRSPGLGDTAMYLCATGVGVGYEQYFGPGTRLTVT.

The rearrangement links TRBV5-1 to TRBJ2-2; the D gene is possibly TRBD2 (7 bases). Germline assignment: CDR1 SGHRS and CDR2 YFSETQ. The CDR3 runs to 14 residues. Trimming cost V 7 bases and J 5 bases, with 15 bases left between them. The DNA for the CDR3 is TGCGCCAGCGAGTGGGGGGGCGAGACCGGGGAGCTGTTTTTT. It codes for CASEWGGETGELFF.

The rearrangement links TRBV5-6 to TRBJ2-7, with 11 bases lining up with TRBD2. Germline V lookup: CDR1 SGHDT, CDR2 YYEEEE. The CDR3 extends over 14 amino acids. V dropped 4 bases and J dropped 3; count of bases not matched to a gene: 3. CDR3 bases: TGTGCCAGCAGCCCTAGCGGGAGGATCTACGAGCAGTACTTC. It translates to CASSPSGRIYEQYF.

This clone appeared a single time. This CDR3 reads CASSPLLGTGGEKLFF. As DNA, the CDR3 is TGTGCCAGCTCACCCCTCCTTGGGACAGGCGGTGAAAAACTGTTTTTT. The V call is TRBV18, the J call TRBJ1-4; 8 nucleotides match TRBD1. With V trimmed by 3 bases and J by 7 bases, 10 bases remained unmatched. The CDR3 runs 16 residues. Germline V gives CDR1 KGHSH, CDR2 LQKENI.

In DNA form, the CDR3 reads TGTGCCAGCAGGGGGACAGGGAACAGCAATCAGCCCCAGCATTTT. Protein product: CASRGTGNSNQPQHF. This chain uses TRBV6-5 with TRBJ1-5; 9 nucleotides match TRBD1. The CDR3 is 15 residues long. V lost 6 bases, J lost 1 base, and 4 bases stayed unmatched. Germline CDR1 MNHEY, CDR2 SVGAGI.

The gene calls are TRBV19 and TRBJ1-3, with 7 bases fitting TRBD1. The CDR3 consists of 15 residues. The V gene end was trimmed by 0 bases and the J gene end by 3 bases; junction bases not matched to a gene: 2. Germline V gene lookup returns CDR1 LNHDA and CDR2 SQIVND (reference sequence). The CDR3 spells CASSIDRDSGNTIYF. The CDR3 DNA sequence: TGTGCCAGTAGTATAGATCGGGACAGTGGAAACACCATATATTTT.

The chain recombines TRBV11-2 with TRBJ1-1; D is possibly TRBD1 (5 bases). Germline-derived CDR1 and CDR2 are SGHAT and FQNNGV. The CDR3 contains 14 residues. V lost 7 bases, J lost 5 bases, and 17 bases lay in between. The CDR3 region is CASTPGRGVTEAFF. In DNA form, the CDR3 reads TGTGCCAGCACACCCGGGAGGGGCGTTACTGAAGCTTTCTTT.

The chain employs TRBV2 and TRBJ2-5; 10 bases map to TRBD2. Trimming at V came to 10 bases and at J to 5 bases, leaving 10 bases not matched to a gene. Germline V gene lookup returns CDR1 SNHLY and CDR2 FYNNEI. The CDR3 runs to 14 residues. The CDR3 loop reads CATPSGRAGETQYF. The CDR3 coding sequence is TGTGCCACCCCCAGCGGGAGGGCCGGGGAGACCCAGTACTTC.

This clone was seen just once. V usage is TRBV19 and J usage is TRBJ1-1; tentative D call: TRBD1 (6 bases). The V end lost 7 bases, the J end lost 3 bases, and 9 bases lay between the germline ends. The CDR3 consists of 12 residues. Germline V lookup: CDR1 LNHDA, CDR2 SQIVND (reference sequence). The chain's CDR3 is CASNRQDTEAFF. The CDR3, as DNA: TGTGCCAGTAATCGACAGGACACTGAAGCTTTCTTT.

The chain uses TRBV3-1 (or the pseudogene TRBV3-2) and TRBJ1-4; possible D gene TRBD1, 5 bases. The CDR3 has 16 residues. Per the germline V gene, CDR1 is LGHDT and CDR2 is YNNKEL (reference sequence). V gave up 4 bases and J gave up 2 bases, with 14 bases separating them. The CDR3 DNA reads TGTGCCAGCAGCCGGGACTTCCAAGCCACTAATGAAAAACTGTTTTTT. As protein: CASSRDFQATNEKLFF.

The V gene is TRBV7-9, the J gene TRBJ2-5, with TRBD1 as a possible D gene (6 bases). The germline CDR1 and CDR2 sequences are SEHNR and FQNEAQ (reference sequence). Trimming left V 5 bases short and J 4 bases short, with 14 bases between. The CDR3 consists of 14 residues. CDR3 region: CASSPTGMAETQYF. CDR3 DNA sequence: TGTGCCAGCAGCCCAACAGGGATGGCAGAGACCCAGTACTTC.

J is TRBJ2-1 and V is TRBV5-4; a weak D match, TRBD1 (6 bases). The germline gives CDR1 SGHNT, CDR2 YYREEE (reference sequence). Trimming left V 4 bases short and J 0 bases short, with 14 bases between. The CDR3 extends over 16 amino acids. The CDR3 loop is CASSVQGRSSYNEQFF. The CDR3 region has the DNA TGTGCCAGCAGCGTGCAGGGGAGAAGCTCCTACAATGAGCAGTTCTTC. Using reference TRBV5-4 and TRBJ2-1 for the parts outside the CDR3, the full variable domain is ETGVTQSPTHLIKTRGQQVTLRCSSQSGHNTVSWYQQALGQGPQFIFQYYREEENGRGNFPPRFSGLQFPNYSSELNVNALELDDSALYLCASSVQGRSSYNEQFFGPGTRLTVL.

This clone was seen a single time. This chain uses TRBV7-9 with TRBJ2-6, with no clear D. Per germline, CDR1 SEHNR and CDR2 FQNEAQ (reference sequence). Trimming took off 2 bases at V and 0 bases at J, with 8 bases between the two ends. This CDR3 has 16 residues. CDR3 bases: TGTGCCAGCAGCTTAACGAGTTACTCTGGGGCCAACGTCCTGACTTTC. Its translation: CASSLTSYSGANVLTF.

The gene calls are TRBV21-1 and TRBJ2-1; the D call TRBD1 from the table was never checked on the DNA. TRBV21-1 is an annotated pseudogene. The CDR3 totals 12 residues. This CDR3 is CASRGLTNEQFF. The CDR3 DNA reads TGTGCCAGCAGGGGGCTCACAAATGAGCAGTTCTTC.

This chain uses TRBV27 with TRBJ2-7; 7 nucleotides align to TRBD1. Germline values: CDR1 MNHEY, CDR2 SMNVEV (reference sequence). The CDR3 covers 13 residues. Losses at the gene ends were 4 bases for V and 6 bases for J; bases not matched to a gene: 6. The CDR3 reads CASSSYRGAEQYF. CDR3 nucleotides: TGTGCCAGCAGTTCATACAGGGGAGCCGAGCAGTACTTC.